This T cell receptor (beta chain) was profiled in a study of cytomegalovirus exposure and HLA in healthy donors. Study-level findings and limits: One later analysis, an examination of the approximately 130 validation repertoires, found that first-cohort TCR clusters tended to co-occur in them.

TCRdb's copy holds only in-frame clones and misses some; the assay was immunoSEQ multiplex PCR. The sample records 110,000 to 150,000 clones, over 90% being singletons. V shed 4 bases, J shed 7 bases, and the junction held 5 bases outside the gene matches. Germline assignment: CDR1 MNHEY and CDR2 SMNVEV (reference sequence). This CDR3 region has 14 residues. Of note for this clone: Its antigen is undetermined.

Specimen: PBMCs. The sequence derives from a man aged 18 to 30 in good health and CMV-seropositive. The chain carries TRBV27 and TRBJ2-1, with 9 bases aligning to TRBD1. The CDR3 DNA reads TGTGCCAGCAGTTACCGGGACAGGGAAAATGAGCAGTTCTTC. Amino acids: CASSYRDRENEQFF.